This T cell receptor (beta chain) was observed in a study of blood T cell repertoires in COVID-19. Study information: T cells, B-cell-depleted T cells, or PBMCs supplied cDNA or gDNA.

This clone was seen a few times. Original processing methods: Reference gene primer amplification yielded estimated nucleated cell counts. Here immunoSEQ multiplex PCR was the method, and the copy in TCRdb shows in-frame clones only, minus some. Clone size and the V and J calls come from that table; the DNA yielded D and trimming. The table has fewer than 350,000 clones, approximately 90% seen once. Between the trimmed V and J ends, which lost 6 bases and 7 bases, there was a span of 21 bases. Germline CDR1 and CDR2: SEHNR and FQNEAQ (reference sequence). There are 16 residues in the CDR3. Assignment of participants to cohorts was predicated upon participant-reported clinical history. Up to 2 weeks before entering the study, exposed participants had met a COVID-19 case.

Specimen: PBMCs or T cells enriched from blood (not recorded which). V usage is TRBV7-9 and J usage is TRBJ1-4; TRBD1 might be the D (6 bases). This TCR was sampled from a man in his forties or fifties who had been exposed to COVID-19. CDR3 bases: TGTGCCAGCAGTCCCACAGGGTGGGGCAGTACTGAAAAACTGTTTTTT. It is translated as CASSPTGWGSTEKLFF.